This T cell receptor beta chain was retrieved from a study of blood T cells in healthy people across ages (dated by TCRdb to between 2015 and 2016). Background on the whole study: In model experiments, template switching captured about one uniquely barcoded TCR beta cDNA molecule for every two T cells. For two donors (one aged 18 to 30 and one aged 80 or older), the study analyzed two additional independent replicas of 1 million unique cDNA reads from the same blood draw. Four age groups were formed from the donors: young (average approximately 15 years), middle-aged (more than 35), aged (over 55) and long-lived (approximately 78). To track age-related changes in TCR beta repertoire diversity, the study relied on deep sequencing normalized with unique cDNA molecular identifiers. The paper's findings and limits, for the study overall: There was a strong correlation between observed TCR beta diversity and the percentage of naive T cells measured by flow cytometry. Donor CMV infection status was unknown, potentially confounding age-related changes in expanded clonotypes. Estimates of total diversity based on one million sequenced T cells were considered lower bounds and underestimates. Bulk unsorted PBMC profiling prevented conclusive comparison of naive and antigen-experienced compartments. Compared with the aged group, the long-lived group had more naive CD4+ T cells, fewer expanded clones and increased TCR diversity, suggesting age selection. Observed TCR beta diversity per million T cells fell roughly linearly with age, and a significant reduction was already apparent by age roughly 40.

Library generation was performed with 5' RACE. The sample was run on an Illumina HiSeq 2500. A second roughly 6 to 12 cycle PCR used a sample-barcoded 5' primer and a J-beta primer mix. Each TCR beta cDNA molecule received a unique molecular identifier from a template-switch 5' adaptor carrying 12 random nucleotides. At least 3 million CDR3-containing paired-end reads were obtained from each sample. All of the RNA was converted into first-strand cDNA using the Mint cDNA synthesis kit, with a TRBC-specific oligonucleotide serving as the primer. Following uracil-DNA glycosylase treatment, all cDNA underwent a first 18-cycle PCR with the universal primers M1SS and BC2_uni_R. Per the source publication's procedure: For normalization, 1 million high-quality reads, each with a distinct molecular identifier, were randomly selected from each sample. Reads sharing molecular identifiers were discarded rather than binned into consensus sequences. MiTCR, with a Q25 quality threshold and the strictest error-elimination algorithm, was used for CDR3 identification, clonotype clustering and error correction. A nonparametric unseen species model with Euler transformation was used to estimate a lower bound on total TCR beta diversity. Through fastp at Q25 and MiXCR, TCRdb rebuilt clones from the public reads, retaining in-frame beta chains. Entries that share a CDR3 protein sequence are merged under the most common genes and DNA. The V and J calls come from TCRdb's annotation, not from the publication. The sample data list some 800,000 distinct CDR3 sequences, and 25% of these were observed just once. In total, the top ten clones hold more than 3% of the sample.

Donors were a few dozen systemically healthy Caucasian individuals from Russia aged roughly 6 to 100 years. Each donor gave 8 to 10 milliliters of peripheral blood, collected into EDTA-treated Vacutainer tubes. Ficoll-Paque density-gradient centrifugation was used to isolate PBMCs, with at least 7 million obtained per sample. Trizol reagent was used to extract total RNA from PBMCs, with at least 6 micrograms per sample. For every donor, an aliquot of PBMCs went through flow cytometry to measure the percentages of naive CD45RAhigh/CD27high T cells. The CDR3 goes from the cysteine to the phenylalanine over 15 residues. Only the CDR3 region is kept as DNA, spanning 45 bases read in frame from base 1. A distance of 14 bases separates the germline ends of V and J, which lose 5 bases and 2 bases respectively. According to the germline V gene, CDR1 reads SGHTA and CDR2 reads FQGNSA. A few counts support this clonotype. Its antigen remains undetermined. No much larger clone is present one base from it, and per-base qualities are unavailable.

This sample also appeared in a second study, on T cells of mothers and their children. Taken from the second paper: Nine systemically healthy Caucasian individuals, comprising three mothers and their six children, were included as donors. cDNA synthesis used all of the extracted RNA, with around 1.5 ug of RNA in each 15 ul reaction. Sample barcodes and 2-4 random nucleotides were added via the M1S primer in the second PCR. Over 9 million TCR beta CDR3 reads came from each mother, compared with several million reads from each child. TCR recombination output is similarly shaped by thymic selection in related and unrelated pairs, with a minor effect exerted by inherited differences. Related mother-child pairs always showed normalized repertoire overlap that was slightly higher than in unrelated mother-child pairs, though the difference was never significant. No persistent microchimeric T cell clones were found, with a detection sensitivity of roughly 92 clones per million clonotypes. In the study, deep NGS was used to compare the TCR beta repertoires of mothers and children, and features distinguishing related mother-child pairs from unrelated individuals were sought. The mean age was 40 +/- 4 years for the mothers and approximately 11 +/- 4 years for the children. After adapters were ligated using NEBNext reagents, the libraries underwent 100+100 nt paired-end sequencing on an Illumina HiSeq 2000. To avoid cross-contamination, the mother libraries and the child libraries were prepared a month apart and sequenced in separate runs. For each donor, between about 500,000 and 2,200,000 distinct TCR beta clonotypes were identified. Naive TCR beta clonotypes were estimated from low-frequency clonotypes matched to each donor's FACS-determined naive share, without sorting.

The TCR sequence derives from a boy aged 5-17 years in good health. Sequencing was carried out using blood. The chain joins TRBV7-2 to TRBJ2-3; matching of 6 bases hints at TRBD1 as the D gene. The CDR3 loop reads CASSRTGTYTDTQYF. The nucleotides read TGTGCCAGCAGCCGAACCGGGACATACACAGATACGCAGTATTTT.